This T cell receptor beta chain was observed in a study of blood T cell repertoires in COVID-19. The CDR3 is made up of 17 amino acids. V gave up 5 bases and J gave up 0 bases; unmatched junction bases: 12. Per the germline V gene, CDR1 is SGHTA and CDR2 is FQGNSA. In the source study's methods: Estimation of nucleated cell counts was performed using reference gene primer amplification. The protocol was immunoSEQ multiplex PCR, while the TCRdb copy is restricted to in-frame clones and leaves out a portion. V and J calls and clone size are given by that table; D and trimming were obtained from the DNA. The sample shows approximately 440,000 clones, around 88% of them seen only once.

This TCR was recovered from a woman aged 50 to 65 with COVID-19, enrolled during active disease. The chain joins TRBV7-2 to TRBJ1-1; 7 bases agree with TRBD1. The sample consisted of peripheral blood. CDR3 sequence (DNA): TGTGCCAGCAGCCCCACGAGGGACAGAAAAATGAACACTGAAGCTTTCTTT. This encodes CASSPTRDRKMNTEAFF.